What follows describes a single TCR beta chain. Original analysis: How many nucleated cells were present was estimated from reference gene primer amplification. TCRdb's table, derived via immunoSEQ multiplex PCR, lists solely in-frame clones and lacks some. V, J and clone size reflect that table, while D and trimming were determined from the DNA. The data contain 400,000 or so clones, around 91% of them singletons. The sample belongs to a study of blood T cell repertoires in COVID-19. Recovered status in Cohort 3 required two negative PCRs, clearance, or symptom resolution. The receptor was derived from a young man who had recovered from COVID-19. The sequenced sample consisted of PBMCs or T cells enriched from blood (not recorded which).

This chain's CDR3 is CASNPRVTNTGELFF. The CDR3 nucleotides are TGTGCCAGCAACCCCCGGGTTACAAACACCGGGGAGCTGTTTTTT. The V and J genes are TRBV5-8 and TRBJ2-2; D unclear. The germline V and J ends were trimmed by 6 bases and 2 bases, with 14 bases remaining between them. The germline V gene encodes CDR1 SGHTS and CDR2 YDEGEE. This CDR3 spans 15 amino acids. The full variable domain, in which reference TRBV5-8 and TRBJ2-2 provide the parts outside the CDR3, is EAGVTQSPTHLIKTRGQQATLRCSPISGHTSVYWYQQALGLGLQFLLWYDEGEERNRGNFPPRFSGRQFPNYSSELNVNALELEDSALYLCASNPRVTNTGELFFGEGSRLTVL.